The present entry profiles one T cell receptor (beta chain) with its context. Assay used: immunoSEQ multiplex PCR; TCRdb lists only in-frame clones, some missing. This sample has approximately 220,000 clones, with less than 90% found just once. The V segment lost 5 bases and the J segment 7 bases; nucleotides outside the gene matches: 6. The length of the CDR3 is 14 residues. Germline V gene data show CDR1 as SGHTA and CDR2 as FQGNSA. The data originate from a study of blood T cell repertoires in COVID-19. Study at large: T cells, B-cell-depleted T cells, or PBMCs supplied cDNA or gDNA.

The age range of participants was 18 to 89 years, with residence in under 25 US areas. Sequencing was carried out using PBMCs or T cells enriched from blood (not recorded which). This TCR was sampled from a woman younger than 45 who had recovered from COVID-19. This chain joins TRBV7-2 and TRBJ1-4, with TRBD1 matching over 8 bases. CDR3 in amino acids: CASSPQGVREKLFF. In DNA form, the CDR3 reads TGTGCCAGCAGCCCACAGGGGGTCCGTGAAAAACTGTTTTTT.